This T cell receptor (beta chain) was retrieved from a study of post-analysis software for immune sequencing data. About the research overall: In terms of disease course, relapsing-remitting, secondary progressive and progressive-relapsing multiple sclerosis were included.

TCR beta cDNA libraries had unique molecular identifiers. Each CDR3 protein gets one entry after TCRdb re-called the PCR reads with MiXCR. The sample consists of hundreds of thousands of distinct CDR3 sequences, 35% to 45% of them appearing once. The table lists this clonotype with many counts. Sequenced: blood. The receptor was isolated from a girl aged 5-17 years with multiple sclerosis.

CDR3 protein: CASSQDEGANYGYTF. CDR3 DNA: TGTGCCAGCAGCCAAGATGAGGGGGCTAACTATGGCTACACCTTC. The J gene is TRBJ1-2, the V gene TRBV4-2; D is possibly TRBD1 (6 bases). This CDR3 has 15 amino acids. Germline V CDR1 and CDR2: LGHNA, YNFKEQ. The germline V and J ends were trimmed by 0 bases and 0 bases, with 8 bases remaining between them.